This TCR beta chain was found in a study of T-cell reconstitution after alpha-beta-depleted transplantation in children. Study findings and constraints: T-cell numbers and diversity, one year after transplant, stemmed largely from T cells that were newly produced.

Unique molecular identifiers were incorporated during preparation of the TCRbeta library. TCRdb redid the calling of the PCR reads with MiXCR, one entry per CDR3 protein. The sample shows 450,000 to 550,000 distinct CDR3 sequences, over 10% of them seen only once. The CDR3 is made up of 13 amino acids. Germline CDR1 is SGHAT and CDR2 is FQNNGV. V trimming: 5 bases; J trimming: 4 bases; junction bases outside the gene matches: 3. This clonotype has at least ten counts. Its antigen is undetermined. This TCR was sampled from a female patient aged 2-10 years who had a stem cell transplant for aplastic anemia, so the T cells may come from the graft donor. This material consisted of PBMCs, mostly from graft donor cells, taken 180 days after TCRalphabeta/CD19-depleted stem cell transplant. The V and J genes are TRBV11-2 and TRBJ2-5; TRBD1 matches at 8 bases. CDR3 nucleotides: TGTGCCAGCAGCCTGGACAGGGCAGAGACCCAGTACTTC. Translated, it gives CASSLDRAETQYF.